Listed here are 2 T cell receptor beta chains from one sample, sequenced in a study of cytomegalovirus exposure and HLA in healthy donors. Use of 60 Vbeta and 13 Jbeta primers characterized the PCR. Here immunoSEQ multiplex PCR was the method, and the copy in TCRdb shows in-frame clones only, minus some. The sample consists of some 170,000 clones, 65% to 85% of them appearing once. What was sequenced was PBMCs. The source is a female donor in good health and CMV-seronegative.

This rearrangement joins TRBV19 to TRBJ1-5; tentative D call: TRBD1 (5 bases). Germline CDR1 LNHDA, CDR2 SQIVND (reference sequence). Trimming pared 6 bases from V and 4 bases from J, leaving 7 bases between. The CDR3 is made up of 12 amino acids. The CDR3 is CASRSGNQPQHF. CDR3 in DNA: TGTGCCAGTAGATCAGGGAATCAGCCCCAGCATTTT.

The rearrangement uses TRBV6-5 and TRBJ2-7; a possible D gene is TRBD2 (6 bases). The CDR3 has 14 residues. V gave up 0 bases and J gave up 7 bases, with 13 bases separating them. From germline, CDR1 is MNHEY and CDR2 SVGAGI. The DNA of the CDR3 is TGTGCCAGCAGTTACTCGGGAGGATTTAGGGAGCAGTACTTC. Its translation: CASSYSGGFREQYF.